Listed below are T cell receptor beta chains from one sample, sequenced in a study of blood T cells in healthy people across ages. TCRdb independently ran MiXCR on the 5' RACE reads; one entry per CDR3 protein. The repertoire holds roughly 1,500,000 distinct CDR3 sequences, 35% to 45% seen once, with 7% to 9.5% in the top ten. Sequenced material: blood. The receptors shown here come from a woman in her late teens or twenties in good health. The CDR3 runs from the conserved cysteine through the conserved F or W. A D gene is named only where the DNA matches it firmly. The size of a clone is reported for some rows only, either as once, few or many, or as a class for expanded clones.

clone size	CDR3 length	J gene	V gene	D gene	CDR3 DNA	CDR3 protein
NA	12	TRBJ2-7	TRBV7-9	NA	TGTGCCAGCAGCGCCGTGCTGGGCGAGCAGTACTTC	CASSAVLGEQYF
few	15	TRBJ2-3	TRBV5-1	TRBD1	TGCGCCAGCAGCTTTTGGACAGGACCCACAGATACGCAGTATTTT	CASSFWTGPTDTQYF
NA	14	TRBJ2-7	TRBV7-2	NA	TGTGCCAGCAGCCCCCCCGCGGGGTTGTACGAGCAGTACTTC	CASSPPAGLYEQYF
NA	15	TRBJ2-4	TRBV20-1	NA	TGCAGTGCTAGAGTTCAGGTCCTAGCCAAAAACATTCAGTACTTC	CSARVQVLAKNIQYF
NA	18	TRBJ2-7	TRBV7-2	TRBD2	TGTGCCAGCAGCTTAGCCGGGACTAGCGGGAGTATAGCGTACGAGCAGTACTTC	CASSLAGTSGSIAYEQYF
few	14	TRBJ2-5	TRBV4-1	NA	TGCGCCAGCAGCCCAGAGGGATTTTGGGAGACCCAGTACTTC	CASSPEGFWETQYF
NA	18	TRBJ2-3	TRBV6-1	NA	TGTGCCAGCAGTCTGATTTGGGAAACAGGGATTAGCACAGATACGCAGTATTTT	CASSLIWETGISTDTQYF
NA	17	TRBJ2-5	TRBV6-6	NA	TGTGCCAGCAGTTACGCCCGGGGGAGGACAGACCAAGAGACCCAGTACTTC	CASSYARGRTDQETQYF
NA	18	TRBJ2-1	TRBV14	NA	TGTGCCAGCAGCCAAGGTGTCTTGCGCTTCTCAGGGGAGGATGAGCAGTTCTTC	CASSQGVLRFSGEDEQFF
few	17	TRBJ2-7	TRBV12-3/TRBV12-4	NA	TGTGCCAGCAGTTTAGGTTCGTCGGCTTCTCTGTCCTACGAGCAGTACTTC	CASSLGSSASLSYEQYF
NA	17	TRBJ2-1	TRBV15	NA	TGTGCCACCAGTTCGACGGCGGGACCGAAACTATACAATGAGCAGTTCTTC	CATSSTAGPKLYNEQFF
few	15	TRBJ2-3	TRBV7-2	TRBD2	TGTGCCAGCAGTTTCCGGTCGGCGGGAGCAGATACGCAGTATTTT	CASSFRSAGADTQYF